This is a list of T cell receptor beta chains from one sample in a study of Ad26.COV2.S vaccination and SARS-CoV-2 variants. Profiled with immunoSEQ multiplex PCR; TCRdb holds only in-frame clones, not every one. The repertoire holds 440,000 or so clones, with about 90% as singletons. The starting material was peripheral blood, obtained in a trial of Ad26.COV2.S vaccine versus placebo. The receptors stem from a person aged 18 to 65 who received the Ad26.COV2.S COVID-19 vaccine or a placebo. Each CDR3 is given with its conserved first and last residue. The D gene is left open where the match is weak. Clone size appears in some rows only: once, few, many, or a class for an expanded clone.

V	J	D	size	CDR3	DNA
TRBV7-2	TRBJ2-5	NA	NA	CASSIDQHQETQYF	TGTGCCAGCAGTATAGACCAGCACCAAGAGACCCAGTACTTC
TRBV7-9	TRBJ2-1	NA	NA	CASTADSPTAYNEQFF	TGTGCCAGCACCGCCGACAGCCCAACAGCCTACAATGAGCAGTTCTTC
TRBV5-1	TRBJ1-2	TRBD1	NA	CASSLEGQGVDGYTF	TGCGCCAGCAGCTTGGAGGGACAGGGGGTTGATGGCTACACCTTC
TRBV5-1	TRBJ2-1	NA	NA	CASRETGFNNEQFF	TGCGCCAGCAGGGAAACAGGGTTCAACAATGAGCAGTTCTTC
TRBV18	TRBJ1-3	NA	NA	CASSPPVGARGTIYF	TGTGCCAGCTCACCACCGGTCGGGGCTCGAGGCACCATATATTTT
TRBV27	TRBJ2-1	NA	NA	CASSFVGYNEQFF	TGTGCCAGCAGTTTCGTGGGCTACAATGAGCAGTTCTTC
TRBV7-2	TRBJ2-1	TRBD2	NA	CASSSALLAGSYNEQFF	TGTGCCAGCAGCTCCGCCCTACTAGCGGGGTCCTACAATGAGCAGTTCTTC
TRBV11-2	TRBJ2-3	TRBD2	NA	CASSRETGGPTDTQYF	TGTGCCAGCAGCAGGGAGACGGGAGGTCCCACAGATACGCAGTATTTT
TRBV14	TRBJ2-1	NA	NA	CASSQEQYREQFF	TGTGCCAGCAGCCAAGAGCAATATCGGGAGCAGTTCTTC
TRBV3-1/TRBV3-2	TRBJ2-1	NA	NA	CASSRLDGEQFF	TGTGCCAGCAGCCGCTTAGACGGTGAGCAGTTCTTC
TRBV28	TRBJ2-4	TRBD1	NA	CASSRWDSRIYDRTKNIQYF	TGTGCCAGCAGTAGATGGGACAGCCGGATTTATGATCGTACCAAAAACATTCAGTACTTC
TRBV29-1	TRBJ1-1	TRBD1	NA	CSVGGTGKNTEAFF	TGCAGCGTTGGAGGGACAGGGAAGAACACTGAAGCTTTCTTT
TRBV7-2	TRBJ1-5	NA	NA	CASSQGQSNQPQHF	TGTGCCAGCAGCCAAGGACAAAGCAATCAGCCCCAGCATTTT
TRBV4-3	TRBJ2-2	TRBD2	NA	CASSLRLAVNTGELFF	TGCGCCAGCAGCCTCAGACTAGCGGTGAACACCGGGGAGCTGTTTTTT
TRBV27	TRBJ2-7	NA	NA	CASSSDWWGSEQYF	TGTGCCAGCAGTTCTGACTGGTGGGGGAGCGAGCAGTACTTC
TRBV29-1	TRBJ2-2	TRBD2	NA	CSAIGETSGPFANTGELFF	TGCAGCGCAATAGGGGAGACTAGCGGGCCTTTCGCGAACACCGGGGAGCTGTTTTTT
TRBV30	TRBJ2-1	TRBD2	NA	CAWGTSGGLGEFF	TGTGCCTGGGGGACTAGCGGGGGCTTGGGGGAGTTCTTC
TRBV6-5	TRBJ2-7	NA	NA	CATGDSYEQYF	TGTGCCACAGGGGACTCCTACGAGCAGTACTTC
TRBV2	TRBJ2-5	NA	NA	CASRGAGFETQYF	TGTGCCAGCCGTGGGGCAGGTTTTGAGACCCAGTACTTC
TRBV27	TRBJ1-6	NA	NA	CASSLSFYNSPLHF	TGTGCCAGCAGTTTATCCTTCTATAATTCACCCCTCCACTTT
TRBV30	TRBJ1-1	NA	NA	CSPASSRRGPNTEAFF	TGTTCCCCCGCGTCCTCACGGAGGGGTCCGAACACTGAAGCTTTCTTT
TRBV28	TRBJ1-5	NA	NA	CASSFPEIQPQHF	TGTGCCAGCAGTTTCCCAGAAATTCAGCCCCAGCATTTT
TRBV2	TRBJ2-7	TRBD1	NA	CASSGTGQVLYEQYF	TGTGCCAGCAGCGGGACGGGACAGGTTCTCTACGAGCAGTACTTC
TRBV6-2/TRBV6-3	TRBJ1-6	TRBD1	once	CASSYSRTGDSPLHF	TGTGCCAGCAGTTACTCAAGGACAGGGGATTCACCCCTCCACTTT
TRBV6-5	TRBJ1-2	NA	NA	CASSPNRRNYGYTF	TGTGCCAGCAGCCCAAACCGGCGGAACTATGGCTACACCTTC
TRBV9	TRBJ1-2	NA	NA	CASSTRNYGYTF	TGTGCCAGCAGCACCCGGAACTATGGCTACACCTTC
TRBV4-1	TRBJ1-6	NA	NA	CASSQAVGLPDINSPLHF	TGCGCCAGCAGCCAAGCAGTCGGCTTGCCGGATATTAATTCACCCCTCCACTTT
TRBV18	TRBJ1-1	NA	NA	CASSPQRTNTEAFF	TGTGCCAGCTCACCGCAGAGAACGAACACTGAAGCTTTCTTT
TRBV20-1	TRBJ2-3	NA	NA	CSAGDTQYF	TGCAGTGCTGGGGATACGCAGTATTTT
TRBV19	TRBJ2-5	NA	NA	CASSRQGGETQYF	TGTGCCAGTAGTAGACAGGGAGGAGAGACCCAGTACTTC
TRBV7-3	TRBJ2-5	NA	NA	CASSLSGNTEGTQYF	TGTGCCAGCAGCTTATCAGGGAACACCGAGGGGACCCAGTACTTC
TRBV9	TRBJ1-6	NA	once	CASSQRGGWGSPLHF	TGTGCCAGCAGCCAAAGAGGAGGGTGGGGTTCACCCCTCCACTTT
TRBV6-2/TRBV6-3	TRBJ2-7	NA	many	CASSYGGSGYEQYF	TGTGCCAGCAGTTACGGCGGCAGCGGTTACGAGCAGTACTTC
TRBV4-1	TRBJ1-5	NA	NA	CASSQGQDSNQPQHF	TGCGCCAGCAGCCAAGGTCAGGATAGCAATCAGCCCCAGCATTTT
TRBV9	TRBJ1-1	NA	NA	CASSAGQNTEAFF	TGTGCCAGCAGCGCCGGACAGAACACTGAAGCTTTCTTT
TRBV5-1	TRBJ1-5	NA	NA	CASSLGDHSNQPQHF	TGCGCCAGCAGCTTGGGGGATCATAGCAATCAGCCCCAGCATTTT
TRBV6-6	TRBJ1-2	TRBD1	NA	CASSPGTGYGYTF	TGTGCCAGCAGCCCCGGGACAGGTTATGGCTACACCTTC
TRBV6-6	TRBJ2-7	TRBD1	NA	CASSRKGTGTSYEQYF	TGTGCCAGCAGCCGCAAGGGGACAGGAACTTCCTACGAGCAGTACTTC
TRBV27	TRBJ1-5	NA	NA	CASSPTNQPQHF	TGTGCCAGCTCCCCCACCAATCAGCCCCAGCATTTT
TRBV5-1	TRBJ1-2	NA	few	CASRDNRAHYGYTF	TGCGCCAGCAGGGACAACAGGGCTCATTATGGCTACACCTTC
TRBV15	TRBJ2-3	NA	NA	CATSRDTGSDTQYF	TGTGCCACCAGCAGAGATACAGGGTCAGATACGCAGTATTTT
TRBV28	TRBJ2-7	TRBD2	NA	CASSFSSGVSYEQYF	TGTGCCAGCAGTTTTTCCAGCGGGGTCTCCTACGAGCAGTACTTC
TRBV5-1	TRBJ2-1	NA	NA	CASSLDRSLNNEQFF	TGCGCCAGCAGCTTGGACAGGTCCCTTAACAATGAGCAGTTCTTC
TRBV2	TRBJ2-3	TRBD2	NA	CASSDRGRAGDTQYF	TGTGCCAGCAGTGATAGAGGGAGGGCAGGAGATACGCAGTATTTT
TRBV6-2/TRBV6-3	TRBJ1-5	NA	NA	CASSYGVGSNQPQHF	TGTGCCAGCAGTTACGGGGTAGGGAGCAATCAGCCCCAGCATTTT
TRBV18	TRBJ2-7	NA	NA	CASSPLRQGENYEQYF	TGTGCCAGCTCACCACTCCGCCAGGGAGAGAATTACGAGCAGTACTTC
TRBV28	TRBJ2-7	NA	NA	CASSPRGRTSYEQYF	TGTGCCAGCAGTCCCCGCGGCAGGACGAGCTACGAGCAGTACTTC
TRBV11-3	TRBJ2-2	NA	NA	CASSLDGQNTGELFF	TGTGCCAGCAGCTTAGATGGACAGAACACCGGGGAGCTGTTTTTT
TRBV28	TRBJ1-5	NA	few	CASSSSGASSNQPQHF	TGTGCCAGCAGTTCCTCAGGGGCCTCTAGCAATCAGCCCCAGCATTTT